This T cell receptor beta chain appears in the sequencing data of a study of blood T cell repertoires in COVID-19. Assay: immunoSEQ multiplex PCR; the TCRdb copy retains only in-frame clones and omits some. The table lists approximately 400,000 clones, about 89% of them singletons. V was trimmed by 4 bases and J by 7 bases, leaving 16 bases between them. Germline CDR1 MDHEN, CDR2 SYDVKM. There are 15 residues in the CDR3. The sequenced sample was peripheral blood. This chain connects TRBV28 to TRBJ1-4; possibly TRBD1 for D (5 bases). The receptor comes from a man aged 40-50 years with acute or convalescent COVID-19. CDR3 bases: TGTGCCAGCAGTTCTGAACAGGCCCCAAGTGAAAAACTGTTTTTT. This translates into CASSSEQAPSEKLFF.